This passage covers 9 T cell receptor beta chains from one sample sequenced in a study of kidney transplant recipient with SARS-CoV-2 infection. TCRdb reprocessed the reads via MiXCR and lists one record per CDR3 protein. The table includes 200,000 to 300,000 distinct CDR3 sequences, 25% to 35% detected once. Source: a blood sample, taken at baseline and on day 111 from a kidney transplant recipient. These receptors were collected from a young adult male patient who had COVID-19 and was a kidney transplant recipient. Certain T cells may be donor cells from the graft.

This clonotype came up many times. This chain connects TRBV19 to TRBJ2-7, with a weak D call TRBD2 (6 bases). Trimming stripped 9 bases from V and 2 bases from J, with 14 bases between. The CDR3 runs 13 residues. Germline V gives CDR1 LNHDA, CDR2 SQIVND (reference sequence). CDR3: CASQKRRAYEQYF. The DNA for the CDR3 is TGTGCCAGCCAAAAGAGGAGGGCCTACGAGCAGTACTTC.

About this clonotype: This may be a read error: a much more frequent sequence differs by one nucleotide. V and J are TRBV7-9 and TRBJ2-7, with a weak D call TRBD2 (6 bases). The V gene lost 2 bases and the J gene lost 5 bases, with 13 bases spanning the gap. Germline assignment: CDR1 SEHNR and CDR2 FQNEAQ (reference sequence). The CDR3 has 14 amino acids. CDR3 amino acids: CASSLTQGGDEQYF. The CDR3, as DNA: TGTGCCAGCAGCTTAACGCAGGGAGGAGACGAGCAGTACTTC.

On this clonotype itself: This may stem from a read error, because a much larger clone lies one nucleotide away. The chain uses TRBV19 and TRBJ2-4; possibly TRBD2 for D (6 bases). The J call could be wrong; TRBJ2-1 is a better fit for the DNA end. Germline V gene data show CDR1 as LNHDA and CDR2 as SQIVND (reference sequence). The CDR3 is made up of 14 amino acids. This chain's CDR3 is CASSVAAESGGQFF. The DNA of the CDR3 is TGTGCCAGTAGTGTAGCGGCCGAGAGTGGTGGGCAGTTCTTC.

This clonotype was observed at least ten times. The rearrangement uses TRBV5-4 and TRBJ2-7; 7 bases fit TRBD1. The ends lost 4 bases at V and 0 bases at J; junction bases unmatched: 10. The germline gives CDR1 SGHNT, CDR2 YYREEE (reference sequence). This CDR3 is 16 amino acids long. CDR3 sequence: CASSEGQAISSYEQYF. Written as DNA, the CDR3 is TGTGCCAGCAGCGAAGGACAGGCTATAAGCTCCTACGAGCAGTACTTC. The full variable domain, in which reference TRBV5-4 and TRBJ2-7 provide the parts outside the CDR3, is ETGVTQSPTHLIKTRGQQVTLRCSSQSGHNTVSWYQQALGQGPQFIFQYYREEENGRGNFPPRFSGLQFPNYSSELNVNALELDDSALYLCASSEGQAISSYEQYFGPGTRLTVT.

Comment on this clonotype: Given a much more abundant clone one base away, this may be a read error. V usage is TRBV20-1 and J usage is TRBJ1-5; no clear D gene. The CDR3 is 13 residues long. The V end was cut by 3 bases, the J end by 10 bases, with 16 bases between. CDR1 is DFQATT and CDR2 is SNEGSKA in the germline V gene (reference sequence). CDR3: CSARAAGSGPQHF. The CDR3 nucleotides read TGCAGTGCTAGGGCTGCAGGCTCGGGACCCCAGCATTTT.

This clonotype was seen repeatedly, ten times or more. The J gene is TRBJ2-2, the V gene TRBV3-1; no reliable D call. Germline V gene lookup returns CDR1 LGHDT and CDR2 YNNKEL (reference sequence). The CDR3 runs 18 residues. The ends were cut back, 2 bases at V and 5 bases at J, with 21 bases in the middle. The CDR3 loop is CASSQLGPISGLTGELFF. For the CDR3, the DNA is TGTGCCAGCAGCCAATTAGGTCCCATTTCAGGCTTGACCGGGGAGCTGTTTTTT.

This clonotype was found many times. The V call is TRBV7-9, the J call TRBJ2-7, with D perhaps assigned TRBD1 or TRBD2 (5 bases each). The CDR3 contains 15 residues. V lost 5 bases, J lost 0 bases, and 14 bases lay in between. Germline V lookup: CDR1 SEHNR, CDR2 FQNEAQ (reference sequence). CDR3 in DNA: TGTGCCAGCAGCCCCCGGGGCACCACCTCCTACGAGCAGTACTTC. Translation: CASSPRGTTSYEQYF.

This clonotype was seen ten or more times. The chain recombines TRBV6-6 with TRBJ1-5; 9 bases match TRBD1. CDR3 length: 16 residues. V was clipped by 2 bases and J by 6 bases; unmatched bases: 8. Germline V gives CDR1 MNHNY, CDR2 SVGAGI (reference sequence). The CDR3: CASSYPPDRGFQPQHF. DNA of the CDR3: TGTGCCAGCAGTTACCCCCCCGACAGGGGGTTTCAGCCCCAGCATTTT.

The V gene is TRBV6-1, the J gene TRBJ2-7, with a weak D call TRBD1 (5 bases). V was cut by 4 bases and J by 0 bases, with 10 bases left in between. Germline V gene data show CDR1 as MNHNS and CDR2 as SASEGT. The CDR3 contains 14 residues. CDR3 nucleotides: TGTGCCAGCAGTGCCAGGGTTAGCTCCTACGAGCAGTACGTC. Amino acid sequence: CASSARVSSYEQYV.